This T cell receptor beta chain is from a study of cytomegalovirus exposure and HLA in healthy donors. In the study overall: Earlier, 100 million to 120 million unique TCR beta sequences were recovered from about 179 million T cells by an analysis.

The PCR contained 60 Vbeta and 13 Jbeta primers. TCRdb keeps only in-frame clones here, not all; method: immunoSEQ multiplex PCR. Its table lists roughly 80,000 clones. Donors sampled were nominally healthy, though unrecorded immune exposures were likely. Comments on this clone: The antigen is undetermined.

Whole-study results and caveats: Later examination showed HLA-associated TCR beta chains had greater clonal expansion than equally common others. More than 150 TCR beta chains were listed as cytomegalovirus-associated.

The V and J ends lost 6 bases and 0 bases respectively, with 19 bases between them. The germline gives CDR1 SGHDT, CDR2 YYEEEE. The CDR3 extends over 18 amino acids. The clonotype originates from a girl aged 10 to 17 in good health and CMV-seropositive. The sequencing input was PBMCs. This chain connects TRBV5-6 to TRBJ1-6; D ambiguous. This chain's CDR3 is CASTTSGRLSSYNSPLHF. DNA for the CDR3: TGTGCCAGCACCACTAGCGGACGCTTGAGCTCCTATAATTCACCCCTCCACTTT.